The 30 T cell receptor beta chains listed next were all sequenced from one sample in a study of blood T cell repertoires in COVID-19. Repertoires were generated with immunoSEQ multiplex PCR, while TCRdb's copy carries only in-frame clones and drops some. In the table there are about 150,000 clones, 84% of which are singletons. The sample taken for sequencing was peripheral blood. The receptors were sampled from a human donor in a cohort sampled during active COVID-19.

The chain combines TRBV7-9 with TRBJ2-3; 7 bases match TRBD1. J lost 2 bases, V lost 8 bases, and 16 bases had no gene match. The CDR3 totals 17 residues. Germline values: CDR1 SEHNR, CDR2 FQNEAQ (reference sequence). CDR3 protein: CASEKGQTGIFTDTQYF. Written as DNA, the CDR3 is TGTGCCAGCGAGAAAGGACAGACAGGGATTTTCACAGATACGCAGTATTTT.

The chain uses TRBV12-3 or TRBV12-4 and TRBJ1-5; TRBD1 is a possible D gene (5 bases). Deletions cut 6 bases from V and 11 bases from J, with 14 bases between. The CDR3 loop spans 12 amino acids. CDR3 DNA sequence: TGTGCCAGCAGCCGGGACGGGGGGGCCCAGCATTTT. It yields the protein CASSRDGGAQHF.

This clone was picked up a small number of times. The J gene is TRBJ1-4, the V gene TRBV9; TRBD1 agrees at 8 bases. Germline V gives CDR1 SGDLS, CDR2 YYNGEE. The CDR3 has 16 residues. V was pared by 7 bases and J by 0 bases, with 8 bases of the junction left unmatched. CDR3 amino acids: CASGQGLGSTNEKLFF. In DNA, the CDR3 is TGTGCCAGCGGACAGGGCTTGGGTTCAACTAATGAAAAACTGTTTTTT.

This chain uses TRBV4-3 with TRBJ2-1; D may be TRBD1 (6 bases). This CDR3 has 16 amino acids. The V gene's germline CDR1 is LGHNA and CDR2 YSLEER. V dropped 4 bases and J dropped 9 bases, with 22 bases sitting between them. CDR3 protein: CASSPLGGDGPSEQFF. CDR3 nucleotides: TGCGCCAGCAGCCCTCTAGGGGGAGATGGGCCTAGTGAGCAGTTCTTC.

A few counts support this clone. The V call is TRBV9, the J call TRBJ1-2; weak D call: TRBD1 (6 bases). Trimming cost V 4 bases and J 8 bases, with 21 bases left between them. This CDR3 comprises 15 residues. Germline loops: CDR1 SGDLS, CDR2 YYNGEE. The CDR3 DNA follows: TGTGCCAGCAGCCCCTCAGGACAGCCGACGGGAGGCTACACCTTC. It is translated as CASSPSGQPTGGYTF.

The gene calls are TRBV5-6 and TRBJ2-3; D ambiguous. The germline gives CDR1 SGHDT, CDR2 YYEEEE. V was cut by 2 bases and J by 3 bases, with 7 bases left in between. The CDR3 covers 13 residues. Written as DNA, the CDR3 is TGTGCCAGCAGCTTTGTAGAAACAGATACGCAGTATTTT. Translated: CASSFVETDTQYF.

Only one count was recorded for this clone. This chain connects TRBV6-5 to TRBJ2-1; D call uncertain. The CDR3 has 10 amino acids. V dropped 9 bases and J dropped 3 bases, with 3 bases sitting between them. Germline CDR1 is MNHEY and CDR2 is SVGAGI. Written as DNA, the CDR3 is TGTGCCAGTTACTACAATGAGCAGTTCTTC. This codes for CASYYNEQFF.

The chain joins TRBV27 to TRBJ1-1; 7 nucleotides agree with TRBD1. V shed 6 bases, J shed 1 base, and the junction held 8 bases outside the gene matches. The CDR3 runs 15 residues. Germline lookup yields CDR1 MNHEY and CDR2 SMNVEV (reference sequence). CDR3 sequence (DNA): TGTGCCAGCAGCGCAAGGGGACAGCGGAACACTGAAGCTTTCTTT. This codes for CASSARGQRNTEAFF.

CDR3 in DNA: TGTGCCAGCAGCCCTTACAGGGTCGGCACCGGGGAGCTGTTTTTT. This sequence encodes CASSPYRVGTGELFF. This sequence joins TRBV7-3 and TRBJ2-2, with D possibly being TRBD1 (6 bases). The CDR3 covers 15 residues. Looked up from germline, CDR1 is SGHTA and CDR2 is FQGTGA. The V gene lost 5 bases and the J gene lost 4 bases, with 14 bases spanning the gap. The full variable domain, completed using reference TRBV7-3 and TRBJ2-2, is GAGVSQTPSNKVTEKGKYVELRCDPISGHTALYWYRQSLGQGPEFLIYFQGTGAADDSGLPNDRFFAVRPEGSVSTLKIQRTERGDSAVYLCASSPYRVGTGELFFGEGSRLTVL.

The chain recombines TRBV19 with TRBJ2-6; a possible D gene is TRBD1 (6 bases). This CDR3 is 18 amino acids long. With 4 bases removed from V and 0 bases from J, the gap between germline ends came to 16 bases. Germline V gives CDR1 LNHDA, CDR2 SQIVND (reference sequence). The CDR3 sequence is CASSSLTGARSGANVLTF. The CDR3 coding sequence is TGTGCCAGTAGTAGCCTGACAGGTGCCCGCTCTGGGGCCAACGTCCTGACTTTC. Supplemented by reference TRBV19 and TRBJ2-6, the full variable domain reads DGGITQSPKYLFRKEGQNVTLSCEQNLNHDAMYWYRQDPGQGLRLIYYSQIVNDFQKGDIAEGYSVSREKKESFPLTVTSAQKNPTAFYLCASSSLTGARSGANVLTFGAGSRLTVL.

The chain employs TRBV28 and TRBJ1-6; D is ambiguous. V was pared by 5 bases and J by 0 bases, with 8 bases between. The germline V gene has CDR1 MDHEN and CDR2 SYDVKM. The CDR3 covers 15 residues. CDR3 region: CASSEWSSYNSPLHF. The CDR3 DNA reads TGTGCCAGCAGTGAGTGGAGCTCCTATAATTCACCCCTCCACTTT.

The genes are TRBV7-3 and TRBJ1-5, with 8 bases matching TRBD1. From germline, CDR1 is SGHTA and CDR2 FQGTGA. With V trimmed by 5 bases and J by 7 bases, 7 bases remained unmatched. This CDR3 has 14 residues. CDR3 bases: TGTGCCAGCAGCCCGACAGGGGTAGGGCAGCCCCAGCATTTT. Translated: CASSPTGVGQPQHF.

The chain recombines TRBV7-2 with TRBJ1-1; no definite D call. Germline CDR1 SGHTA, CDR2 FQGNSA. V was shortened by 5 bases and J by 3 bases, with 10 bases between the two germline ends. The CDR3 runs 13 residues. The CDR3 sequence is CASSATGYTEAFF. The CDR3 DNA reads as TGTGCCAGCAGCGCGACGGGTTACACTGAAGCTTTCTTT.

This chain links TRBV5-1 with TRBJ2-7; 9 bases fit TRBD1. The CDR3 length is 15 residues. The trim removed 4 bases at V and 0 bases at J, leaving 5 bases unmatched. The germline V gene has CDR1 SGHRS and CDR2 YFSETQ. The CDR3 DNA follows: TGCGCCAGCAGCCCCCGGACAGGGGACTCCTACGAGCAGTACTTC. Protein product: CASSPRTGDSYEQYF. The whole variable domain, filled in from reference TRBV5-1 and TRBJ2-7, reads KAGVTQTPRYLIKTRGQQVTLSCSPISGHRSVSWYQQTPGQGLQFLFEYFSETQRNKGNFPGRFSGRQFSNSRSEMNVSTLELGDSALYLCASSPRTGDSYEQYFGPGTRLTVT.

The chain carries TRBV13 and TRBJ2-7; D is perhaps TRBD2 (5 bases). This CDR3 contains 15 residues. In germline, CDR1 is PRHDT, CDR2 FYEKMQ (reference sequence). Trimming took off 5 bases at V and 2 bases at J, with 16 bases between the two ends. CDR3 residues: CASSPRRGPTYEQYF. The CDR3 DNA is TGTGCCAGCAGCCCTCGGCGAGGGCCCACCTACGAGCAGTACTTC.

The chain uses TRBV19 and TRBJ1-1, with D maybe TRBD1 (6 bases). The ends were cut back, 7 bases at V and 4 bases at J, with 19 bases in the middle. Germline CDR1 reads LNHDA; CDR2 reads SQIVND (reference sequence). CDR3 length equals 15 residues. CDR3 in DNA: TGTGCCAGTACCCCTTCGCGGGGGCCAAGCACTGAAGCTTTCTTT. This sequence encodes CASTPSRGPSTEAFF.

In this sample, this clone turned up once. The chain carries TRBV18 and TRBJ1-1; no definite D call. Germline values: CDR1 KGHSH, CDR2 LQKENI. The length of the CDR3 is 13 residues. The V and J ends lost 1 base and 5 bases respectively, with 8 bases between them. CDR3 coding DNA: TGTGCCAGCTCACCACAGACGAGGACTGAAGCTTTCTTT. Protein: CASSPQTRTEAFF.

The chain couples TRBV11-2 to TRBJ2-1, with TRBD2 identical over 14 bases. Per germline, CDR1 SGHAT and CDR2 FQNNGV. The V gene end was trimmed by 5 bases and the J gene end by 7 bases; junction bases not matched to a gene: 4. The CDR3 length is 15 residues. The CDR3 sequence is CASSPGTSGSNEQFF. The CDR3 DNA follows: TGTGCCAGCAGCCCCGGGACTAGCGGGAGTAATGAGCAGTTCTTC.

This clone has more than one count but fewer than ten. This chain connects TRBV7-8 to TRBJ1-6; D not certain. Trimming cost V 5 bases and J 5 bases, with 4 bases left between them. Germline loops: CDR1 SGHVS, CDR2 FQNEAQ. This CDR3 is 12 amino acids long. The CDR3 region is CASSPNNSPLHF. CDR3 coding DNA: TGTGCCAGCAGCCCCAATAATTCACCCCTCCACTTT.

V and J are TRBV4-3 and TRBJ1-2; the D gene is possibly TRBD1 (5 bases). V gave up 0 bases and J gave up 7 bases, with 15 bases separating them. CDR1 and CDR2 from the germline V gene are LGHNA and YSLEER. The CDR3 runs to 15 residues. CDR3: CASSQDRAGRGGYTF. The CDR3 DNA sequence: TGCGCCAGCAGCCAAGATCGAGCAGGGCGAGGTGGCTACACCTTC.

J is TRBJ2-5 and V is TRBV4-1; D gene uncertain. Germline-derived CDR1 and CDR2 are MGHRA and YSYEKL. This CDR3 spans 15 amino acids. V was cut by 0 bases and J by 0 bases, with 8 bases left in between. The CDR3 DNA is TGCGCCAGCAGCCAAGATCCCCTCCACCAAGAGACCCAGTACTTC. Its protein is CASSQDPLHQETQYF.

The chain carries TRBV27 and TRBJ1-5; D is perhaps TRBD1 (6 bases). The germline gives CDR1 MNHEY, CDR2 SMNVEV (reference sequence). CDR3 length: 14 amino acids. The V and J ends lost 5 bases and 6 bases respectively, with 14 bases between them. The CDR3 bases are TGTGCCAGCAGTGGACTGGGGGGGCGTCAGCCCCAGCATTTT. Its translation is CASSGLGGRQPQHF.

Details on this clone: One junction end does not reproduce the germline sequence, and a read error may be involved. The rearrangement uses TRBV7-2 and TRBJ1-1, with D unclear. Germline CDR1 SGHTA, CDR2 FQGNSA. The CDR3 length is 15 residues. The CDR3 spells CASSLAGVGNTEAFF. For the CDR3, the DNA is TGTGCCAGCAGCCTAGCCGGGGTCGGGAACACTGAAGCTTTCTTT.

This chain joins TRBV10-3 and TRBJ2-3, with D perhaps TRBD1 (6 bases). The V end was cut by 6 bases, the J end by 2 bases, with 12 bases between. This CDR3 has 14 residues. Germline loops: CDR1 ENHRY, CDR2 SYGVKD. CDR3 amino acids: CAISRDTNTDTQYF. In DNA, the CDR3 is TGTGCCATCAGCCGGGACACAAACACAGATACGCAGTATTTT.

The chain is built from TRBV19 and TRBJ2-7; 12 nucleotides agree with TRBD1. Germline trimming cut 1 base from V and 5 bases from J; bases unmatched to any gene: 6. CDR3 length equals 16 residues. CDR1 LNHDA and CDR2 SQIVND come from the germline V gene (reference sequence). The chain's CDR3 is CASSIGAGTGGHEQYF. CDR3 DNA: TGTGCCAGTAGTATAGGTGCGGGGACAGGGGGCCACGAGCAGTACTTC.

The rearrangement links TRBV7-3 to TRBJ2-1; possible D gene TRBD2, 7 bases. Trimming pared 5 bases from V and 9 bases from J, leaving 23 bases between. CDR3 length: 16 amino acids. Germline assignment: CDR1 SGHTA and CDR2 FQGTGA. In DNA form, the CDR3 reads TGTGCCAGCAGCCCCCGGTTGGGGGGGGGCCTCGGTGAGCAGTTCTTC. Translation: CASSPRLGGGLGEQFF.

The chain has TRBV4-3 and TRBJ2-1, with 11 bases identical to TRBD2. CDR1 is LGHNA and CDR2 is YSLEER in the germline V gene. The CDR3 is made up of 16 amino acids. The trim removed 0 bases at V and 5 bases at J, leaving 3 bases unmatched. The CDR3 coding sequence is TGCGCCAGCAGCCAAGATAGCGGGAGGGCCGACAATGAGCAGTTCTTC. Amino acid sequence: CASSQDSGRADNEQFF.

The V call is TRBV19, the J call TRBJ2-3, with D perhaps matching TRBD2 (6 bases). V was clipped by 6 bases and J by 1 base, with 11 bases between them. This CDR3 has 14 residues. CDR1 LNHDA and CDR2 SQIVND come from the germline V gene (reference sequence). The chain's CDR3 is CASRTRIGTDTQYF. CDR3 sequence (DNA): TGTGCCAGTAGGACTAGAATTGGCACAGATACGCAGTATTTT.

This chain uses TRBV5-6 with TRBJ2-3; the match to TRBD2 covers 11 bases. The junction had 8 bases not matched to a gene; V was cut back by 4 bases and J by 4 bases. This CDR3 has 16 residues. Germline CDR1 reads SGHDT; CDR2 reads YYEEEE. The CDR3 sequence: CASSLSSGRTADTQYF. The CDR3 bases are TGTGCCAGCAGCCTGTCTAGCGGGAGGACCGCAGATACGCAGTATTTT.

This clone was picked up a small number of times. J is TRBJ2-7 and V is TRBV7-9; tentative D call: TRBD1 (6 bases). The V gene's germline CDR1 is SEHNR and CDR2 FQNEAQ (reference sequence). The V and J ends lost 3 bases and 2 bases respectively, with 8 bases between them. CDR3 length equals 13 residues. The CDR3 DNA reads TGTGCCAGCAGCTTGGACAGCACCTACGAGCAGTACTTC. Encoded protein: CASSLDSTYEQYF.